Listed below are T cell receptor beta chains from one sample, sequenced in a study of blood T cell repertoires in COVID-19. Method: immunoSEQ multiplex PCR; TCRdb's copy keeps in-frame clones and lacks some. The table has about 93,000 clones, roughly 79% seen once; the top ten hold approximately 15%. What was sequenced was peripheral blood. The receptor source for this set is a human donor in a cohort sampled during active COVID-19. Each CDR3 is given with its conserved first and last residue. Fields, in order: J gene, clone size, D gene, V gene, CDR3 DNA, CDR3 protein. The D gene is left open where the match is weak. Rows give clone size only sometimes, using once, few, many, or a class for an expanded clone.

TRBJ2-4 | - | - | TRBV9 | TGTGCCAGCAGCGTAGGAGTCATAGCCTCGGGCAAAAACATTCAGTACTTC | CASSVGVIASGKNIQYF
TRBJ2-3 | once | - | TRBV18 | TGTGCCAGCTCACCCCTAGGCGGGCCCCCGGATACGCAGTATTTT | CASSPLGGPPDTQYF
TRBJ1-6 | - | TRBD1 | TRBV18 | TGTGCCAGCTCACCAACTGGACAGGGGGGCGATCGGCGTTCACCCCTCCACTTT | CASSPTGQGGDRRSPLHF
TRBJ1-1 | - | TRBD1 | TRBV10-1 | TGCGCCAGCAGAGACGATCCGGGACAGGGAACTGAAGCTTTCTTT | CASRDDPGQGTEAFF
TRBJ1-3 | - | - | TRBV28 | TGTGCCAGCAGCCACGGGGGAGGGGCCTCTGGAAACACCATATATTTT | CASSHGGGASGNTIYF
TRBJ2-7 | - | TRBD1 | TRBV6-5 | TGTGCCAGCGGGATTGGGACAGGTCCCGAGCAGTACTTC | CASGIGTGPEQYF
TRBJ2-1 | - | - | TRBV7-9 | TGTGCCAGCAGCGCTCAGGGGTATGAGCAGTTCTTC | CASSAQGYEQFF
TRBJ2-3 | - | - | TRBV5-6 | TGTGCCAGCAGCTTGGCCAGGAGGGCAGATACGCAGTATTTT | CASSLARRADTQYF
TRBJ2-7 | once | TRBD1 | TRBV6-1 | TGTGCCAGCAGTGATTCCGGGACAGGGAGCTACGAGCAGTACTTC | CASSDSGTGSYEQYF
TRBJ1-4 | - | - | TRBV3-1/TRBV3-2 | TGTGCCAGCAGCCTTCAGGGACATAATGAAAAACTGTTTTTT | CASSLQGHNEKLFF
TRBJ1-2 | - | TRBD1 | TRBV28 | TGTGCCAGCAGTCCCCCGGGGACAGTCTCCTATGGCTACACCTTC | CASSPPGTVSYGYTF
TRBJ2-2 | - | - | TRBV5-1 | TGCGCCACCGAAACAGTGCCGTTGGGCACCGGGGAGCTGTTTTTT | CATETVPLGTGELFF
TRBJ2-3 | - | - | TRBV5-6 | TGTGCCAGCAGCAGATCTAGGGGGTTTCTCACAGATACGCAGTATTTT | CASSRSRGFLTDTQYF
TRBJ1-6 | - | - | TRBV3-1/TRBV3-2 | TGTGCCAGCAGCCAAGTTAGGGGAGGGGTTCGTTCACCCCTCCACTTT | CASSQVRGGVRSPLHF